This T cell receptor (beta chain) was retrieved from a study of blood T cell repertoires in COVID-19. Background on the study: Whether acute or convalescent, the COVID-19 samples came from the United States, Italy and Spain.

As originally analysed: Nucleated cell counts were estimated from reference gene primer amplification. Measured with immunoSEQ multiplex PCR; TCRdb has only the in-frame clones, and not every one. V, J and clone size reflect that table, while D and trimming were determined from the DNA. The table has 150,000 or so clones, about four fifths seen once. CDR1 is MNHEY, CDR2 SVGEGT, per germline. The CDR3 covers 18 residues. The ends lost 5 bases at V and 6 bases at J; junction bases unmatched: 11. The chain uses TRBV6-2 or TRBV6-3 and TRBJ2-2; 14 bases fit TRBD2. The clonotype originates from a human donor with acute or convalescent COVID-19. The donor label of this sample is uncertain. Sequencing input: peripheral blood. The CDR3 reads CASSLGLAGATSAGELFF. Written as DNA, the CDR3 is TGTGCCAGCAGTCTGGGACTAGCGGGGGCTACATCGGCCGGGGAGCTGTTTTTT.